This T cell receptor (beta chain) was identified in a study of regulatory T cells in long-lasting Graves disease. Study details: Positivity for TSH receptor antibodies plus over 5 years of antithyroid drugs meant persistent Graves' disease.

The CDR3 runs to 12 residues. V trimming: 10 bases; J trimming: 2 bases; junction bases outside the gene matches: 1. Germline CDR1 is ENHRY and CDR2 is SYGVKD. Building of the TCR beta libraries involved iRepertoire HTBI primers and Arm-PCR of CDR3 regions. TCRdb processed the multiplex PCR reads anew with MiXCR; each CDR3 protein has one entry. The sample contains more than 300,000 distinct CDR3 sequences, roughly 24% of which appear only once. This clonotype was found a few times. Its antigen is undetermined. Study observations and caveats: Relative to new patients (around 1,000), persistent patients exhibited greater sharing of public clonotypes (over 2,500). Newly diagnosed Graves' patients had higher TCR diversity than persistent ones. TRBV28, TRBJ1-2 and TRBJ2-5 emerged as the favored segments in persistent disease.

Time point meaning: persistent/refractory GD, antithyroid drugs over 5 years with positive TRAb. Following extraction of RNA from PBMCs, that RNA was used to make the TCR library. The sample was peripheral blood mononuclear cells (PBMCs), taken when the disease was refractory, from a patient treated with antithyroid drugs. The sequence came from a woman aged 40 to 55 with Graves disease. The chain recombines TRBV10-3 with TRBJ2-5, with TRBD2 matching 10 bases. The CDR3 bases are TGTGCCACGGGACTAGCGCAAGAGACCCAGTACTTC. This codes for CATGLAQETQYF.